This TCR beta chain was recovered during a study of shared clonotypes between healthy human individuals. The CDR3 has 19 residues. Assay used: immunoSEQ multiplex PCR; TCRdb lists only in-frame clones, some missing. The top ten clones hold about 0.38% of a sample with around 2.5 million clones, over 85% of them seen once. Donation came from healthy HIV-negative adults that had no recent acute infections or vaccinations. The sequenced material came from naive CD4+ T cells from PBMCs. The subset: CD45RA+ positively selected. This sequence was found in a man aged 18 to 30 in good health. Some clones in this sample may be carry-over from other donors' samples. The V and J genes are TRBV12-2 and TRBJ1-5; the tabulated D call, TRBD1, remains unverified against the DNA. TRBV12-2 corresponds to a pseudogene. In DNA form, the CDR3 reads TGTGCAAGTCGCTGTAAGACGGGACAGGGCGATAATAGCAATCAGCCCCAGCATTTT. Protein sequence: CASRCKTGQGDNSNQPQHF.